A single sample gave rise to the 25 T cell receptor beta chains below, sequenced in a study of beta chain features in type 1 diabetes. Study results and caveats: Moderate but significant shortening of TCRB CDR3s was recorded in all four CD4+ subsets from Type 1 diabetes patients.

Expressed TCRB transcripts got sequenced, as all isolated RNA was reverse transcribed. TCRdb's copy holds only in-frame clones and misses some; the assay was immunoSEQ multiplex PCR. The table includes hundreds of thousands of clones, around 15% detected once. These TCRs are of unknown antigen specificity. The sequenced material came from naive CD4+ T cells from blood. The origin of the receptors is a man in his late teens or twenties with type 1 diabetes.

This clone was observed a handful of times. This rearrangement joins TRBV30 to TRBJ1-5; D uncertain. Germline CDR1 reads GTSNPN; CDR2 reads SVGIG (reference sequence). V was pared by 4 bases and J by 3 bases, with 10 bases between. The CDR3 extends over 13 amino acids. The CDR3 loop reads CAWTREANQPQHF. In nucleotides, the CDR3 is TGTGCCTGGACGAGGGAGGCCAATCAGCCCCAGCATTTT.

This clone was counted a few times. The chain uses TRBV7-2 and TRBJ2-1; the D gene could be TRBD1 or TRBD2 (5 bases each). In germline, CDR1 is SGHTA, CDR2 FQGNSA. Between the trimmed V and J ends, which lost 5 bases and 12 bases, there was a span of 14 bases. CDR3 length: 12 amino acids. The DNA for the CDR3 is TGTGCCAGCAGCCCGGGACGGGTCTCGCAGTTCTTC. Translation gives CASSPGRVSQFF.

The chain employs TRBV6-5 and TRBJ2-7, with 8 bases identical to TRBD2. The CDR3 extends over 15 amino acids. Germline values: CDR1 MNHEY, CDR2 SVGAGI. V was pared by 6 bases and J by 3 bases, with 10 bases of the junction left unmatched. The CDR3, as DNA: TGTGCCAGCAGACCCATAGCGGGGCCGTACTACGAGCAGTACTTC. Encoded protein: CASRPIAGPYYEQYF.

This clone was detected only a few times. The V call is TRBV18, the J call TRBJ1-2; 12 nucleotides agree with TRBD1. From germline, CDR1 is KGHSH and CDR2 LQKENI. Trimming cost V 6 bases and J 3 bases; bases outside gene matches: 5. The CDR3 loop spans 15 amino acids. DNA for the CDR3: TGTGCCAGCTCGCCCGGGACAGGGGGCGACTATGGCTACACCTTC. It specifies CASSPGTGGDYGYTF.

This clone was counted a few times. The chain employs TRBV30 and TRBJ1-1, with D unresolved. CDR1 is GTSNPN and CDR2 is SVGIG in the germline V gene (reference sequence). The CDR3 runs to 11 residues. V was cut by 7 bases and J by 7 bases, with 13 bases left in between. CDR3 in amino acids: CASKPRVEAFF. The CDR3 nucleotides are TGTGCCTCCAAACCGAGAGTTGAAGCTTTCTTT.

This clone was observed a handful of times. The rearrangement links TRBV19 to TRBJ2-5; the D is unclear. Germline V gene data show CDR1 as LNHDA and CDR2 as SQIVND (reference sequence). This CDR3 spans 12 amino acids. V dropped 11 bases and J dropped 2 bases, with 12 bases sitting between them. The CDR3: CACQVHQETQYF. The CDR3 DNA is TGTGCCTGCCAGGTCCATCAAGAGACCCAGTACTTC. Full variable domain (rest looked up from reference TRBV19 and TRBJ2-5): DGGITQSPKYLFRKEGQNVTLSCEQNLNHDAMYWYRQDPGQGLRLIYYSQIVNDFQKGDIAEGYSVSREKKESFPLTVTSAQKNPTAFYLCACQVHQETQYFGPGTRLLVL.

This clone was found a few times. The chain combines TRBV6-5 with TRBJ1-1, with D unresolved. Germline V gene lookup returns CDR1 MNHEY and CDR2 SVGAGI. The CDR3 runs 11 residues. The V gene lost 5 bases and the J gene lost 7 bases, with 8 bases spanning the gap. The CDR3 reads CASSIGFEAFF. CDR3 DNA sequence: TGTGCCAGCAGTATCGGTTTTGAAGCTTTCTTT.

The sample holds a few counts of this clone. The chain joins TRBV19 to TRBJ2-6; TRBD1 matches 7 bases. From germline, CDR1 is LNHDA and CDR2 SQIVND (reference sequence). Trimming at V came to 6 bases and at J to 0 bases, leaving 5 bases not matched to a gene. This CDR3 spans 16 amino acids. Written as DNA, the CDR3 is TGTGCCAGTAGAGACAGGGCCGCCTCTGGGGCCAACGTCCTGACTTTC. Protein: CASRDRAASGANVLTF.

This clone has just a few counts. Other DNA sequences in this sample translate to the same CDR3. The gene calls are TRBV5-1 and TRBJ2-5; D is undetermined. V was shortened by 0 bases and J by 0 bases, with 3 bases between the two germline ends. The CDR3 contains 13 residues. Germline CDR1 and CDR2: SGHRS and YFSETQ. CDR3 residues: CASSLDYQETQYF. The DNA for the CDR3 is TGCGCCAGCAGCTTGGACTACCAAGAGACCCAGTACTTC.

This clone was found a few times. Other DNA sequences in this specimen translate into the identical CDR3. This rearrangement joins TRBV29-1 to TRBJ2-5; 9 positions agree with TRBD1. This CDR3 comprises 12 residues. Germline V gives CDR1 SQVTM, CDR2 ANQGSEA. V shed 6 bases and J 2 bases; nucleotides not matched to a gene: 1. CDR3 loop: CSVGQGQETQYF. As DNA, the CDR3 is TGCAGCGTCGGACAGGGGCAAGAGACCCAGTACTTC.

The rearrangement links TRBV6-5 to TRBJ2-1; D might be TRBD2 (6 bases). In germline, CDR1 is MNHEY, CDR2 SVGAGI. The germline V and J ends were trimmed by 6 bases and 6 bases, with 15 bases remaining between them. The length of the CDR3 is 14 residues. DNA for the CDR3: TGTGCCAGCAGCCGCGGACTAATCAGCAATGAGCAGTTCTTC. This codes for CASSRGLISNEQFF.

This clone was seen a few times. The J gene is TRBJ2-1, the V gene TRBV20-1; the D is unclear. The CDR3 consists of 10 residues. Germline V gene lookup returns CDR1 DFQATT and CDR2 SNEGSKA (reference sequence). The V gene lost 3 bases and the J gene lost 14 bases, with 11 bases spanning the gap. This chain's CDR3 is CSASVGFKFF. The DNA for the CDR3 is TGCAGTGCTAGTGTAGGTTTTAAGTTCTTC.

The J gene is TRBJ2-2, the V gene TRBV30, with 12 nucleotides matching TRBD2. Germline assignment: CDR1 GTSNPN and CDR2 SVGIG (reference sequence). CDR3 length: 15 amino acids. V was pared by 5 bases and J by 4 bases, with 5 bases of the junction left unmatched. This CDR3 is CAWGPGLAGTGELFF. The CDR3 DNA sequence: TGTGCCTGGGGTCCGGGACTAGCGGGCACCGGGGAGCTGTTTTTT.

This clone was counted only a few times. The chain links TRBV7-2 to TRBJ2-3; the D gene is possibly TRBD1 (5 bases). CDR1 is SGHTA and CDR2 is FQGNSA in the germline V gene. The CDR3 has 13 amino acids. The germline V and J ends were trimmed by 3 bases and 4 bases, with 8 bases remaining between them. The CDR3 loop reads CASSFKGSDTQYF. As DNA, the CDR3 is TGTGCCAGCAGCTTCAAGGGGTCAGATACGCAGTATTTT.

This clone was seen more than once but under ten times. The V and J genes are TRBV6-1 and TRBJ1-1, with unresolved D. CDR1 and CDR2 from the germline V gene are MNHNS and SASEGT. Trimming left V 3 bases short and J 4 bases short, with 6 bases between. The CDR3 runs to 12 residues. CDR3 protein: CASSEEITEAFF. The CDR3, as DNA: TGTGCCAGCAGTGAGGAAATCACTGAAGCTTTCTTT.

The chain carries TRBV5-1 and TRBJ2-7; 10 bases fit TRBD2. After removal of 3 bases from V and 3 bases from J, the junction contained 3 bases not matched to a gene. Germline V gives CDR1 SGHRS, CDR2 YFSETQ. The CDR3 covers 14 residues. DNA of the CDR3: TGCGCCAGCAGCTCGACTAGCGGGTACTACGAGCAGTACTTC. Amino acid sequence: CASSSTSGYYEQYF.

As concerns this clone: A read error may produce the germline difference seen at one junction end. The CDR3 DNA reads as TGTGCTAGCAGCTCCTCCAAGGGGGAGACCCAGTACTTC. This codes for CASSSSKGETQYF. The J gene is TRBJ2-5, the V gene TRBV7-7, with a weak D call TRBD1 (5 bases). The CDR3 is made up of 13 amino acids. Germline CDR1 and CDR2: SSHAT and FNYEAQ (reference sequence).

The V gene is TRBV30, the J gene TRBJ1-5; D unclear. The CDR3 has 13 amino acids. Germline V lookup: CDR1 GTSNPN, CDR2 SVGIG (reference sequence). V lost 6 bases to trimming and J lost 0 bases, with 9 bases between them. The DNA of the CDR3 is TGTGCCTGCAGCGCTCATAGCAATCAGCCCCAGCATTTT. Protein product: CACSAHSNQPQHF.

This clone was seen only a few times. V usage is TRBV7-9 and J usage is TRBJ2-1; D may be TRBD1 or TRBD2 (5 bases each). The germline CDR1 and CDR2 sequences are SEHNR and FQNEAQ (reference sequence). Trimming pared 7 bases from V and 0 bases from J, leaving 13 bases between. This CDR3 has 15 residues. This CDR3 reads CASNKLGDSYNEQFF. The DNA of the CDR3 is TGTGCCAGCAACAAGTTGGGGGACTCCTACAATGAGCAGTTCTTC.

This clone was seen a handful of times. This chain links TRBV15 with TRBJ2-7; D could derive from TRBD1 or TRBD2 (5 bases each). Germline CDR1 reads LNHNV; CDR2 reads YYDKDF (reference sequence). The CDR3 runs 13 residues. V shed 5 bases and J shed 3 bases, with 11 bases lying between them. The DNA for the CDR3 is TGTGCCACCAGCTCGGGACCGGACTACGAGCAGTACTTC. Amino acids: CATSSGPDYEQYF.

V is TRBV29-1 and J is TRBJ1-1, with D possibly matching TRBD1 (6 bases). V was pared by 6 bases and J by 2 bases, with 16 bases between. This CDR3 has 14 residues. CDR1 is SQVTM and CDR2 is ANQGSEA in the germline V gene. This CDR3 is CSVFKRTDNTEAFF. The CDR3 DNA follows: TGCAGCGTCTTCAAACGGACAGACAACACTGAAGCTTTCTTT.

Only a few counts were recorded for this clone. This sequence joins TRBV27 and TRBJ2-2; the match to TRBD1 covers 8 bases. This CDR3 region has 14 residues. The V gene end was trimmed by 4 bases and the J gene end by 3 bases; junction bases not matched to a gene: 1. Germline loops: CDR1 MNHEY, CDR2 SMNVEV (reference sequence). CDR3 coding DNA: TGTGCCAGCAGTTGGACAGGGTACACCGGGGAGCTGTTTTTT. It codes for CASSWTGYTGELFF.

The CDR3 loop is CAIEWASNQPQHF. In DNA form, the CDR3 reads TGTGCCATAGAATGGGCTAGCAATCAGCCCCAGCATTTT. The chain uses TRBV28 and TRBJ1-5; D is undetermined. The V and J ends lost 10 bases and 0 bases respectively, with 10 bases between them. There are 13 residues in the CDR3. Per the germline V gene, CDR1 is MDHEN and CDR2 is SYDVKM.

The rearrangement links TRBV30 to TRBJ1-6, with 9 bases identical to TRBD1. Per the germline V gene, CDR1 is GTSNPN and CDR2 is SVGIG (reference sequence). Trimming removed 3 bases from V and 10 bases from J; junction bases left unmatched: 7. The CDR3 has 14 residues. CDR3 loop: CAWSRTGVESPLHF. The CDR3 DNA reads TGTGCCTGGAGCAGGACAGGGGTAGAGTCACCCCTCCACTTT.

There are a few counts of this clone. This sequence joins TRBV27 and TRBJ2-5; possibly TRBD2 for D (7 bases). The germline V gene has CDR1 MNHEY and CDR2 SMNVEV (reference sequence). The CDR3 length is 15 residues. Trimming stripped 6 bases from V and 4 bases from J, with 18 bases between. The CDR3 sequence is CASRPGGGARETQYF. The CDR3 nucleotides are TGTGCCAGCAGGCCAGGTGGGGGGGCGCGAGAGACCCAGTACTTC.